This TCR beta chain was profiled in a study of Ad26.COV2.S vaccination and SARS-CoV-2 variants. General study points: There was a possibility that the TCR breadth and depth analyses underestimated total T cell responses. Spike-specific responses of CD8+ and CD4+ T cells were reported to display substantial breadth after vaccination. Comparable non-spike TCR breadth was observed in vaccine and placebo recipients. Spike-specific TCR breadth ran higher among vaccine recipients than placebo recipients.

The V gene lost 2 bases and the J gene lost 0 bases, with 10 bases spanning the gap. The germline CDR1 and CDR2 sequences are SGDLS and YYNGEE. This CDR3 comprises 15 residues. Clones were sequenced by immunoSEQ multiplex PCR, and TCRdb holds only the in-frame ones, with some missing. Among 150,000 to 200,000 clones listed, approximately 90% were seen once. This clone has more than one count but fewer than ten. Its cognate antigen is unknown. The sequence was collected from a human donor who had recovered from COVID-19. The gene calls are TRBV9 and TRBJ2-3, with D possibly TRBD1 on 6 matching bases. This sample comprised peripheral blood, obtained after recovery from COVID-19. Here the CDR3 reads CASSVWTASTDTQYF. The CDR3 DNA reads as TGTGCCAGCAGCGTTTGGACAGCCAGCACAGATACGCAGTATTTT.